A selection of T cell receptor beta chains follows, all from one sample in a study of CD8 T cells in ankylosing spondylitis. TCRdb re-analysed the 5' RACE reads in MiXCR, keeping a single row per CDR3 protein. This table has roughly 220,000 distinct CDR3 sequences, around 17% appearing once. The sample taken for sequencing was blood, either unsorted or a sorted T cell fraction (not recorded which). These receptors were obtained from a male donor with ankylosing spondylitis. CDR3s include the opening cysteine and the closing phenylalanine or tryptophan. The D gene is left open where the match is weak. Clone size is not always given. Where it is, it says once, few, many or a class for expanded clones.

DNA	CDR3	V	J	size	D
TGTGCCAGCAGCTTAGGGTTGCTGGCTGGAAACACCATATATTTT	CASSLGLLAGNTIYF	TRBV7-9	TRBJ1-3	-	-
TGTGCCATCAGTGAGATCCCAAGCTCAGGGGGCCACAAAAACTATGGCTACACCTTC	CAISEIPSSGGHKNYGYTF	TRBV10-3	TRBJ1-2	few	TRBD1
TGTGCCAGCAGTTTAGCGCCCGACACGGGAAGGGATCAGCCCCAGCATTTT	CASSLAPDTGRDQPQHF	TRBV12-3/TRBV12-4	TRBJ1-5	-	-
TGCAGCGTTGTATTAGGGGCCGGGGAGCTGTTTTTT	CSVVLGAGELFF	TRBV29-1	TRBJ2-2	few	-
TGTGCCAGCAGTTTACTAGCGGGGGGTCTTGGTGATAGCACAGATACGCAGTATTTT	CASSLLAGGLGDSTDTQYF	TRBV27	TRBJ2-3	-	TRBD2
TGTGCCAGCAGTTATGGGGAGGCCTATGGCTACACCTTC	CASSYGEAYGYTF	TRBV27	TRBJ1-2	-	-
TGTGCCAGCAGTCCAAATTTAGCGGGGTCTAGAGAGACCCAGTACTTC	CASSPNLAGSRETQYF	TRBV27	TRBJ2-5	-	TRBD2
TGCGCCAGCAGCCAAGATCACGCCGTGGAGACCCAGTACTTC	CASSQDHAVETQYF	TRBV4-1	TRBJ2-5	few	-
TGTGCCAGCAGTTACAAATACAGGGTCGACGAGCAGTACTTC	CASSYKYRVDEQYF	TRBV6-2/TRBV6-3	TRBJ2-7	-	-
TGTGCCAGCAGCTCGCTAGCGGGAGCTGGGAACATTCAGTACTTC	CASSSLAGAGNIQYF	TRBV7-3	TRBJ2-4	-	TRBD2
TGTGCCAGCAGCTTGGTGGGGGCGGAAGATACGCAGTATTTT	CASSLVGAEDTQYF	TRBV5-4	TRBJ2-3	-	-
TGCAGTGCTCACAGGGAATACTACAATGAGCAGTTCTTC	CSAHREYYNEQFF	TRBV20-1	TRBJ2-1	-	-
TGTGCCAGCAGCTCCACCAATGCGGGCGCAGATACGCAGTATTTT	CASSSTNAGADTQYF	TRBV7-9	TRBJ2-3	-	-
TGTGCCATCAGTGAGTCGATGGGGTGGAGTGAAGCTTTCTTT	CAISESMGWSEAFF	TRBV10-3	TRBJ1-1	-	-
TGTGCCAGCAGTAGTCAGGGGTGGTGGGAGCAGTTCTTC	CASSSQGWWEQFF	TRBV12-3/TRBV12-4	TRBJ2-1	many	-
TGTGCCAGCAGTTCTTACGCATCCGGGACAGGGGTGATTCAGCCCCAGCATTTT	CASSSYASGTGVIQPQHF	TRBV28	TRBJ1-5	few	TRBD1
TGCAGCGTGGGGGACAGGACTAACTATGGCTACACCTTC	CSVGDRTNYGYTF	TRBV29-1	TRBJ1-2	once	TRBD1
TGTGCCAGCAGCCCCGCGACTAGCGGGGACAGCTCCTACGAGCAGTACTTC	CASSPATSGDSSYEQYF	TRBV21-1	TRBJ2-7	-	-
TGTGCCAGCAGCTTGGCTTTTACGGGACTAGCGATGGGGACCCAGTACTTC	CASSLAFTGLAMGTQYF	TRBV5-4	TRBJ2-5	-	TRBD2
TGTGCCAGCAGTTACACACCCGGACAGGGGGCGAGCACTGAAGCTTTCTTT	CASSYTPGQGASTEAFF	TRBV6-5	TRBJ1-1	-	TRBD1
TGCAGCGGGCTCGGAGGGTCTGGAAACACCATATATTTT	CSGLGGSGNTIYF	TRBV29-1	TRBJ1-3	few	-
TGTGCCAGCAGTGACTCGAAGGGGCTGGATACGCAGTATTTT	CASSDSKGLDTQYF	TRBV6-4	TRBJ2-3	few	-
TGTGCCAGCAGCCAAGATGGGGGCAGGGGGTATAATTCACCCCTCCACTTT	CASSQDGGRGYNSPLHF	TRBV4-2	TRBJ1-6	-	TRBD1
TGCGCCAGCAGCCAAGCCTGGCTAGCGGGAGCCGGGGAGCTGTTTTTT	CASSQAWLAGAGELFF	TRBV4-3	TRBJ2-2	many	TRBD2
TGTGCCAGCAGTGAGGAGACCCAGTACTTC	CASSEETQYF	TRBV25-1	TRBJ2-5	few	-
TGCAGCGTTGTGACAGGGCACTCCTACGAGCAGTACTTC	CSVVTGHSYEQYF	TRBV29-1	TRBJ2-7	many	TRBD1
TGCAGTGCTAGAGACGCGGGACAGGGGGTCCTGGAGCAGTACTTC	CSARDAGQGVLEQYF	TRBV20-1	TRBJ2-7	few	TRBD1
TGTGCCACTCACAGGAAGGAGTTAATGTCCCTTCGAAAGTCCCATAATAATGAGCAGTTCTTC	CATHRKELMSLRKSHNNEQFF	TRBV11-1	TRBJ2-1	few	-
TGCGCCAGCAGCCAAGTTAGCGGGAGGGACACCGGGGAGCTGTTTTTT	CASSQVSGRDTGELFF	TRBV4-3	TRBJ2-2	many	TRBD2
TGCGCCAGCAGCCCGGACTTGGAGGGGGCGAGGGAAAAACTGTTTTTT	CASSPDLEGAREKLFF	TRBV5-1	TRBJ1-4	-	TRBD1
TGTGCCAGCAGCGTAGCTTGGACAGAATCCTACGAGCAGTACTTC	CASSVAWTESYEQYF	TRBV9	TRBJ2-7	-	-
TGTGCCAGCAGCCCCTCCTCCCTAGCTCAGGGTTCCTACAATGAGCAGTTCTTC	CASSPSSLAQGSYNEQFF	TRBV11-1	TRBJ2-1	-	-
TGCGCCAGCAGCTATACAGGGTTGTCGGCCGAAGCTTTCTTT	CASSYTGLSAEAFF	TRBV5-1	TRBJ1-1	few	-
TGCAGTGCTACGGGCAGGAGCAATCAGCCCCAGCATTTT	CSATGRSNQPQHF	TRBV20-1	TRBJ1-5	-	-
TGTGCCAGCACCCCCCTAAACAGGGGAACTGAAGCTTTCTTT	CASTPLNRGTEAFF	TRBV27	TRBJ1-1	-	TRBD1
TGCGCCAGCAGCTCCGAAGGAGTTGCTGGACAGCCCCAGCATTTT	CASSSEGVAGQPQHF	TRBV5-1	TRBJ1-5	few	-
TGTGCCAGCCAACTAGCGGGGGGCAACTACGAGCAGTACTTC	CASQLAGGNYEQYF	TRBV19	TRBJ2-7	-	TRBD2
TGCGCCAGCAGCCAAGCCAGCGTAGGCGATGAGCAGTTCTTC	CASSQASVGDEQFF	TRBV4-3	TRBJ2-1	few	-
TGTGCCACCAGTGACCGCTACTCTGGGGCCAACGTCCTGACTTTC	CATSDRYSGANVLTF	TRBV24-1	TRBJ2-6	few	-
TGTGCCAGCACGGCCGGTTATACGGAAAAACTGTTTTTT	CASTAGYTEKLFF	TRBV6-6	TRBJ1-4	few	-